A single T cell receptor beta chain is shown here with its context. This sample is part of a study of T cell repertoires in ileal Crohn's disease. Time point given: inflamed ileum from the surgical specimen. V shed 5 bases, J shed 7 bases, and the junction held 7 bases outside the gene matches. Per the germline V gene, CDR1 is SGHNT and CDR2 is YYREEE (reference sequence). The CDR3 extends over 14 amino acids. Generated by immunoSEQ multiplex PCR, the TCRdb table keeps only in-frame clones and is missing some. The table shows 8,000 or so clones, with 85% occurring only once. This rearrangement joins TRBV5-4 to TRBJ1-4; the match to TRBD1 covers 8 bases. The sample was ileal tissue. The sequence was obtained from an adult with Crohn's disease. This chain's CDR3 is CASRVQGAAEKLFF. The DNA for the CDR3 is TGTGCCAGCAGGGTCCAGGGGGCGGCTGAAAAACTGTTTTTT.